These T cell receptor beta chains were read from a single sample in a study of cytomegalovirus exposure and HLA in healthy donors. Sequenced by immunoSEQ multiplex PCR; TCRdb stores in-frame clones only, minus some. This sample has approximately 140,000 clones; around 75% occur once, and the top ten carry approximately 3.2%. The sample taken for sequencing was PBMCs. Source of these receptors: a middle-aged man in good health and CMV-seronegative. CDR3s include the opening cysteine and the closing phenylalanine or tryptophan. Fields, in order: D gene, clone size, CDR3 length, V gene, J gene, CDR3 protein, CDR3 DNA. The D gene is left open where the match is weak. Expanded clones are given a class, and other clones once, few, many or no size at all.

D: -
size: few
length: 11
V: TRBV20-1
J: TRBJ1-2
CDR3: CSAKGRYGYTF
DNA: TGCAGTGCTAAGGGGAGGTATGGCTACACCTTC

D: -
size: -
length: 11
V: TRBV14
J: TRBJ2-7
CDR3: CASSHSYEQYF
DNA: TGTGCCAGCAGCCACTCCTACGAGCAGTACTTC

D: TRBD1
size: -
length: 15
V: TRBV19
J: TRBJ1-2
CDR3: CASTPTGTGFYGYTF
DNA: TGTGCCAGTACCCCTACCGGGACAGGGTTCTATGGCTACACCTTC

D: -
size: -
length: 14
V: TRBV7-8
J: TRBJ1-5
CDR3: CASSLEQGSQPQHF
DNA: TGTGCCAGCAGCTTAGAACAGGGAAGTCAGCCCCAGCATTTT

D: -
size: -
length: 15
V: TRBV7-2
J: TRBJ1-4
CDR3: CASSPSGHLTEKLFF
DNA: TGTGCCAGCAGCCCCTCAGGGCATTTAACAGAAAAACTGTTTTTT

D: TRBD2
size: -
length: 18
V: TRBV9
J: TRBJ2-3
CDR3: CASRSPRELAGVLDTQYF
DNA: TGTGCCAGCAGGTCGCCTCGAGAGCTAGCGGGGGTTCTGGATACGCAGTATTTT

D: -
size: few
length: 15
V: TRBV19
J: TRBJ1-1
CDR3: CASSFSGVWGTEAFF
DNA: TGTGCCAGTAGTTTCTCCGGGGTGTGGGGCACTGAAGCTTTCTTT

D: -
size: once
length: 12
V: TRBV29-1
J: TRBJ1-2
CDR3: CSVGFVGDGYTF
DNA: TGCAGCGTCGGATTTGTAGGGGATGGCTACACCTTC

D: -
size: -
length: 17
V: TRBV4-2
J: TRBJ1-6
CDR3: CASSQAGGDGYNSPLHF
DNA: TGTGCCAGCAGCCAGGCCGGGGGGGACGGATATAATTCACCCCTCCACTTT

D: TRBD1
size: -
length: 15
V: TRBV6-5
J: TRBJ1-1
CDR3: CASSYLGTGRPEAFF
DNA: TGTGCCAGCAGTTACCTCGGGACAGGGAGGCCTGAAGCTTTCTTT

D: -
size: -
length: 13
V: TRBV28
J: TRBJ2-4
CDR3: CASSLSGKNIQYF
DNA: TGTGCCAGCAGTTTATCGGGGAAAAACATTCAGTACTTC

D: -
size: -
length: 14
V: TRBV7-9
J: TRBJ2-7
CDR3: CASSFAGTSDEQYF
DNA: TGTGCCAGCAGCTTCGCCGGGACATCGGACGAGCAGTATTTC

D: -
size: few
length: 14
V: TRBV18
J: TRBJ2-2
CDR3: CASSPSGETGELFF
DNA: TGTGCCAGCTCACCATCCGGGGAGACCGGGGAGCTGTTTTTT

D: TRBD1
size: -
length: 16
V: TRBV6-6
J: TRBJ1-4
CDR3: CASSYGTGHGSEKLFF
DNA: TGTGCCAGCAGTTACGGGACAGGGCATGGCAGTGAAAAACTGTTTTTT

D: TRBD1
size: once
length: 15
V: TRBV6-1
J: TRBJ1-5
CDR3: CASSVTLTGVQPQHF
DNA: TGTGCCAGCAGTGTTACCCTGACAGGGGTTCAGCCCCAGCATTTT

D: -
size: -
length: 15
V: TRBV7-9
J: TRBJ1-1
CDR3: CASSFWGGKDTEAFF
DNA: TGTGCCAGCAGCTTTTGGGGGGGAAAGGACACTGAAGCTTTCTTT

D: -
size: -
length: 12
V: TRBV5-4
J: TRBJ2-1
CDR3: CASRKTDNEQFF
DNA: TGTGCCAGCAGAAAGACTGACAATGAGCAGTTCTTC

D: -
size: -
length: 19
V: TRBV5-6
J: TRBJ2-7
CDR3: CASSFGSIGDGSLLYEQYF
DNA: TGTGCCAGCAGCTTTGGGTCAATAGGAGATGGGAGCCTCCTCTACGAGCAGTACTTC

D: -
size: -
length: 13
V: TRBV6-5
J: TRBJ2-7
CDR3: CASGRTESYEQYF
DNA: TGTGCCAGCGGAAGGACAGAGTCCTACGAGCAGTACTTC

D: -
size: few
length: 16
V: TRBV5-4
J: TRBJ1-1
CDR3: CASSLQGQGMNTEAFF
DNA: TGTGCCAGCAGCTTGCAGGGGCAGGGCATGAACACTGAAGCTTTCTTT

D: -
size: -
length: 15
V: TRBV6-5
J: TRBJ2-3
CDR3: CASSWTYPSTDTQYF
DNA: TGTGCCAGCAGTTGGACATACCCAAGCACAGATACGCAGTATTTT

D: TRBD1
size: -
length: 16
V: TRBV28
J: TRBJ1-3
CDR3: CASSHRIGTGGDTIYF
DNA: TGTGCCAGCAGCCACCGTATCGGGACAGGGGGGGACACCATATATTTT

D: TRBD1
size: -
length: 14
V: TRBV5-6
J: TRBJ1-1
CDR3: CASSYPGGLTEAFF
DNA: TGTGCCAGCAGTTATCCAGGGGGTCTCACTGAAGCTTTCTTT

D: TRBD1
size: -
length: 17
V: TRBV15
J: TRBJ1-1
CDR3: CATSRVWTGALNTEAFF
DNA: TGTGCCACCAGCAGAGTCTGGACAGGGGCCCTGAACACTGAAGCTTTCTTT

D: -
size: few
length: 15
V: TRBV7-6
J: TRBJ2-2
CDR3: CASSLQGMDTGELFF
DNA: TGTGCCAGCAGCCTCCAGGGGATGGACACCGGGGAGCTGTTTTTT

D: -
size: -
length: 14
V: TRBV12-5
J: TRBJ2-7
CDR3: CASGLVPDSYEQYF
DNA: TGTGCTAGTGGTTTGGTACCTGACAGCTACGAGCAGTACTTC

D: TRBD2
size: -
length: 15
V: TRBV6-5
J: TRBJ2-7
CDR3: CASRAGLAVSYEQYF
DNA: TGTGCTTCCCGGGCGGGACTAGCGGTATCCTACGAGCAGTACTTC

D: -
size: -
length: 15
V: TRBV12-5
J: TRBJ2-5
CDR3: CASGLCSERWETQYF
DNA: TGTGCTAGTGGTCTATGTTCCGAACGTTGGGAGACCCAGTACTTC

D: TRBD1
size: -
length: 15
V: TRBV5-1
J: TRBJ2-6
CDR3: CASSPQGPGANVLTF
DNA: TGCGCCAGCAGCCCACAGGGGCCTGGGGCCAACGTCCTGACTTTC

D: TRBD1
size: -
length: 14
V: TRBV9
J: TRBJ2-5
CDR3: CASSVLGTEETQYF
DNA: TGTGCCAGCAGCGTGTTGGGGACAGAAGAGACCCAGTACTTC

D: -
size: -
length: 14
V: TRBV11-2
J: TRBJ2-7
CDR3: CASSLVYSMYEQYF
DNA: TGTGCCAGCAGCTTAGTATATAGCATGTACGAGCAGTACTTC

D: -
size: -
length: 14
V: TRBV7-2
J: TRBJ1-1
CDR3: CASSEMLLNTEAFF
DNA: TGTGCCAGCAGCGAAATGCTATTGAACACTGAAGCTTTCTTT

D: -
size: -
length: 14
V: TRBV2
J: TRBJ1-5
CDR3: CASSGQVGNQPQHF
DNA: TGTGCCAGCAGTGGACAGGTAGGCAATCAGCCCCAGCATTTT

D: TRBD1
size: -
length: 14
V: TRBV7-9
J: TRBJ1-6
CDR3: CASRQQGENSPLHF
DNA: TGTGCCAGCAGACAACAGGGGGAAAATTCACCCCTCCACTTT

D: -
size: -
length: 13
V: TRBV5-8
J: TRBJ1-5
CDR3: CASSLAYGVAQHF
DNA: TGTGCCAGCAGCTTGGCATACGGAGTTGCCCAGCATTTT

D: TRBD2
size: -
length: 16
V: TRBV7-3
J: TRBJ2-3
CDR3: CASSLGLAGSTDTQYF
DNA: TGTGCCAGCAGCTTAGGGCTAGCGGGAAGCACAGATACGCAGTATTTT

D: -
size: -
length: 13
V: TRBV5-5
J: TRBJ2-1
CDR3: CASNLLDSNEQFF
DNA: TGTGCCAGCAACCTCCTGGACAGCAATGAGCAGTTCTTC

D: -
size: once
length: 15
V: TRBV9
J: TRBJ2-2
CDR3: CASSVGGRGVGELFF
DNA: TGTGCCAGCAGCGTAGGTGGGCGGGGTGTCGGGGAGCTGTTTTTT

D: -
size: -
length: 13
V: TRBV7-2
J: TRBJ1-2
CDR3: CASASGGAEGYTF
DNA: TGTGCCAGCGCCTCTGGGGGGGCGGAAGGCTACACCTTC

D: -
size: once
length: 16
V: TRBV9
J: TRBJ2-4
CDR3: CASSPGSGQTINIQYF
DNA: TGTGCCAGCAGCCCAGGAAGTGGACAGACAATTAACATTCAGTACTTC

D: -
size: -
length: 14
V: TRBV6-5
J: TRBJ1-2
CDR3: CASSLGAFGYGYTF
DNA: TGTGCCAGCAGTCTTGGGGCATTTGGCTATGGCTACACCTTC

D: -
size: few
length: 13
V: TRBV5-4
J: TRBJ1-2
CDR3: CASSPRTDHGYTF
DNA: TGTGCCAGCAGCCCCCGGACAGATCATGGCTACACCTTC